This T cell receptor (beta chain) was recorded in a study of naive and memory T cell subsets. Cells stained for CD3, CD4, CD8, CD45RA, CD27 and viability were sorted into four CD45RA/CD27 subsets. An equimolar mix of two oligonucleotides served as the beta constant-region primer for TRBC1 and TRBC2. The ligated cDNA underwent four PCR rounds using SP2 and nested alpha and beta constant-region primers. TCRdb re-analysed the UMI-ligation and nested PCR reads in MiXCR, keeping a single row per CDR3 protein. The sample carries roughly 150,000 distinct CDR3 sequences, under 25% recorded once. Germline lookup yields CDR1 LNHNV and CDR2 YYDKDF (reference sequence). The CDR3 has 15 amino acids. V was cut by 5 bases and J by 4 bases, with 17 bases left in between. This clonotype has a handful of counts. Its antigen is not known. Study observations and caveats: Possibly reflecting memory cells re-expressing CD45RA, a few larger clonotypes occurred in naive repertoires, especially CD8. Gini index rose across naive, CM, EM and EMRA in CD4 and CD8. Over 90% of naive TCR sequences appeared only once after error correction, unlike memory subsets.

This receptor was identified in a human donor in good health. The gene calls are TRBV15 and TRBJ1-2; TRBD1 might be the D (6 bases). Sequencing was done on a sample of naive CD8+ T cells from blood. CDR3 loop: CATSERGGVSYGYTF. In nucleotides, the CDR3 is TGTGCCACCAGCGAGCGGGGGGGCGTCAGCTATGGCTACACCTTC.